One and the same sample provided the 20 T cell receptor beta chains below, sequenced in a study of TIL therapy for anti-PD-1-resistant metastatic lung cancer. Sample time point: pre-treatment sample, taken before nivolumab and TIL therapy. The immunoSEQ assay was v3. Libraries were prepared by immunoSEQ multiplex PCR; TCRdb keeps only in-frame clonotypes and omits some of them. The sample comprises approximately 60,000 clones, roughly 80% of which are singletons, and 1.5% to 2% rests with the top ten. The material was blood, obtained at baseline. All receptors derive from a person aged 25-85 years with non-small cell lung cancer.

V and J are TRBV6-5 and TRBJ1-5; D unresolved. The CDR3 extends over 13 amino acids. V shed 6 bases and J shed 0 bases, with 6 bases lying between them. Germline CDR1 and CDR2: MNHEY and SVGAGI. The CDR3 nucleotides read TGTGCCAGCAGGGGTAATAGCAATCAGCCCCAGCATTTT. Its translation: CASRGNSNQPQHF.

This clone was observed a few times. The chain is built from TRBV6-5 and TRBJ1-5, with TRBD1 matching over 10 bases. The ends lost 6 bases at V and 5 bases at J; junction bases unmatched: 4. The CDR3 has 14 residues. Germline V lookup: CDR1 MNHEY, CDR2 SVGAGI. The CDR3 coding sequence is TGTGCCAGCAGCCTCGGACAGGGGGATCAGCCCCAGCATTTT. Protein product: CASSLGQGDQPQHF.

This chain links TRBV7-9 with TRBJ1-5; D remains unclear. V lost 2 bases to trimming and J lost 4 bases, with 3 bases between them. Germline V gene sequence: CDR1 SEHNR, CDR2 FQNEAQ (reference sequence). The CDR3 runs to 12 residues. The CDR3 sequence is CASSLLNQPQHF. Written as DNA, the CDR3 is TGTGCCAGCAGCTTATTGAATCAGCCCCAGCATTTT.

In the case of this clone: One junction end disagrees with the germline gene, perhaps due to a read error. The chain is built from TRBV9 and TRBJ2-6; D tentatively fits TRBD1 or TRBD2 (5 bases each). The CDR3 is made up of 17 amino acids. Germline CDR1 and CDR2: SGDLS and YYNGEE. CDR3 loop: CASSVAGAVSGANVLTF. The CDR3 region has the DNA TGTGCTAGCAGCGTAGCCGGGGCAGTCTCTGGGGCCAACGTCCTGACTTTC.

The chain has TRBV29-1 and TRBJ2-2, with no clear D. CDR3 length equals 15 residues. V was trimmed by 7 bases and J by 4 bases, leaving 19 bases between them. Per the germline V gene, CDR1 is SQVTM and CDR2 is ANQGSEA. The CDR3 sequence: CSGRDGLLGTGELFF. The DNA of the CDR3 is TGCAGCGGGCGCGACGGGCTTTTGGGCACCGGGGAGCTGTTTTTT.

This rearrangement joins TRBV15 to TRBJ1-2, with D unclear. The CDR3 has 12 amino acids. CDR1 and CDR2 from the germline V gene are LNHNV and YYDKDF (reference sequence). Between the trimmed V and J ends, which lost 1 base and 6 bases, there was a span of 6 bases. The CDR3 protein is CATSRGADGYTF. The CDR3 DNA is TGTGCCACCAGCAGAGGGGCGGATGGCTACACCTTC. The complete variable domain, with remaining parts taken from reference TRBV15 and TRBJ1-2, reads DAMVIQNPRYQVTQFGKPVTLSCSQTLNHNVMYWYQQKSSQAPKLLFHYYDKDFNNEADTPDNFQSRRPNTSFCFLDIRSPGLGDTAMYLCATSRGADGYTFGSGTRLTVV.

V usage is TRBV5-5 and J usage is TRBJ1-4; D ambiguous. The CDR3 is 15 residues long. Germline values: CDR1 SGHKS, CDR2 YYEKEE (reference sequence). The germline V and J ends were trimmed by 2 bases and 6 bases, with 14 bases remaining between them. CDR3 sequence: CASSFGVSGDEKLFF. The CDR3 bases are TGTGCCAGCAGCTTTGGGGTCTCTGGGGATGAAAAACTGTTTTTT.

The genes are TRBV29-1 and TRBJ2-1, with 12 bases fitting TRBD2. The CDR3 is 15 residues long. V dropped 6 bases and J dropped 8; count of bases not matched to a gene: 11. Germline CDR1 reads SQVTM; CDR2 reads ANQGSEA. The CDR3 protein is CSVASGGAVYHEQFF. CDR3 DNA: TGCAGCGTCGCTAGCGGGGGGGCCGTATACCATGAGCAGTTCTTC.

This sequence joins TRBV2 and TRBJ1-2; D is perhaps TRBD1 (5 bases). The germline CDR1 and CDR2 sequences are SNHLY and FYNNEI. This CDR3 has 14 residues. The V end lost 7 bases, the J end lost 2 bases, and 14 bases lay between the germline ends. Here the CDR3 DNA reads TGTGCCAGCATCATGGGGCCCATGAACTATGGCTACACCTTC. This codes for CASIMGPMNYGYTF.

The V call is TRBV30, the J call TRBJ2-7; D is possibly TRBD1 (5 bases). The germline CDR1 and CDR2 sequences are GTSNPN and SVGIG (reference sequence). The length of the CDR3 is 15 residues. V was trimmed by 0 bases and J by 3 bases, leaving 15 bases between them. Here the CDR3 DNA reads TGTGCCTGGAGTGTACGCCAGGGATCGCTCTACGAGCAGTACTTC. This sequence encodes CAWSVRQGSLYEQYF.

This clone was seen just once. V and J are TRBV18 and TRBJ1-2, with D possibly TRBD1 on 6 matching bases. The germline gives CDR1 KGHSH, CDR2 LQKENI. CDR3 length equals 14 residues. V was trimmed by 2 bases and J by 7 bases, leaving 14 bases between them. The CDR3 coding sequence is TGTGCCAGCTCACCATCGTGGGGGCTGATTGGCTACACCTTC. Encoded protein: CASSPSWGLIGYTF.

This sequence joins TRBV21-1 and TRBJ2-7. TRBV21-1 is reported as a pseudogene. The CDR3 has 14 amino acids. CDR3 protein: CASSDPPGADEQYF. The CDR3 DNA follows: TGTGCCAGCAGCGACCCCCCGGGGGCGGACGAGCAGTACTTC.

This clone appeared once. The CDR3 spells CASSLSPGPWGADTQYF. For the CDR3, the DNA is TGTGCCAGCAGCTTAAGCCCGGGACCGTGGGGAGCAGATACGCAGTATTTT. The chain employs TRBV7-2 and TRBJ2-3; D possibly matches TRBD1 or TRBD2 (5 bases each). This CDR3 region has 17 residues. Germline CDR1 is SGHTA and CDR2 is FQGNSA. Trimming cost V 2 bases and J 4 bases, with 19 bases left between them.

The CDR3 loop reads CASSVEGQPNSPLHF. DNA for the CDR3: TGTGCCAGCAGCGTGGAGGGACAGCCTAATTCACCCCTCCACTTT. The rearrangement links TRBV9 to TRBJ1-6; 7 bases line up with TRBD1. Per germline, CDR1 SGDLS and CDR2 YYNGEE. There are 15 residues in the CDR3. Unmatched junction bases numbered 5, after V lost 2 bases and J lost 6 bases.

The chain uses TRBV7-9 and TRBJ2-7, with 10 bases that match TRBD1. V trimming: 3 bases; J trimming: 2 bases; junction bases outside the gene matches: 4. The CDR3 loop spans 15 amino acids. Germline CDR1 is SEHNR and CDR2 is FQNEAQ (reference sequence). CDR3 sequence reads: CASSFSGTGAYEQYF. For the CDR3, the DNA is TGTGCCAGCAGCTTCTCCGGGACAGGGGCCTACGAGCAGTACTTC. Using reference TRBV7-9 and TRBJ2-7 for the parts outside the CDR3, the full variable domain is DTGVSQNPRHKITKRGQNVTFRCDPISEHNRLYWYRQTLGQGPEFLTYFQNEAQLEKSRLLSDRFSAERPKGSFSTLEIQRTEQGDSAMYLCASSFSGTGAYEQYFGPGTRLTVT.

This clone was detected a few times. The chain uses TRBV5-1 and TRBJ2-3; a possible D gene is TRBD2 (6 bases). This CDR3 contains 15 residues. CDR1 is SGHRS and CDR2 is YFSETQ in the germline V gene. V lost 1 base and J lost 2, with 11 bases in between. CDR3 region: CASSLLEGHTDTQYF. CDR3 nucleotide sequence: TGCGCCAGCAGCTTGTTGGAGGGGCACACAGATACGCAGTATTTT.

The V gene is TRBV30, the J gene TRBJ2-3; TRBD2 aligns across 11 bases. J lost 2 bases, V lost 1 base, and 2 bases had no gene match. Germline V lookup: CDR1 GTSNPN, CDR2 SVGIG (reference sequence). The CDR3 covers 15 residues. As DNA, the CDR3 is TGTGCCTGGAGTGGGACTAGCGGGTACACAGATACGCAGTATTTT. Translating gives CAWSGTSGYTDTQYF.

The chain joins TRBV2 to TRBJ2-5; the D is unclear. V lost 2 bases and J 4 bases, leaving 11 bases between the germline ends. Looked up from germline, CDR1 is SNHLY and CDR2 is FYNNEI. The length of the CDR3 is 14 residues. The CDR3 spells CASSERRIGETQYF. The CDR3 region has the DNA TGTGCCAGCAGTGAACGACGTATAGGAGAGACCCAGTACTTC.

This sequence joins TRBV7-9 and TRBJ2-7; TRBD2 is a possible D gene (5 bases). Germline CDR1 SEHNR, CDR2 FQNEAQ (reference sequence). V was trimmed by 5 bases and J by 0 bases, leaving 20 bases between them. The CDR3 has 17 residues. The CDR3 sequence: CASSQRSSGRSSYEQYF. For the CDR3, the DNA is TGTGCCAGCAGCCAGCGGTCATCGGGCAGGAGCTCCTACGAGCAGTACTTC.

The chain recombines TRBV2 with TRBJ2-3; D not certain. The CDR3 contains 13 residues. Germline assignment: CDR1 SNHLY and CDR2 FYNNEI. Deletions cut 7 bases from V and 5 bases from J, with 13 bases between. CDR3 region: CASNPVTRDTQYF. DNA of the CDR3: TGTGCCAGCAATCCGGTAACCCGAGATACGCAGTATTTT.